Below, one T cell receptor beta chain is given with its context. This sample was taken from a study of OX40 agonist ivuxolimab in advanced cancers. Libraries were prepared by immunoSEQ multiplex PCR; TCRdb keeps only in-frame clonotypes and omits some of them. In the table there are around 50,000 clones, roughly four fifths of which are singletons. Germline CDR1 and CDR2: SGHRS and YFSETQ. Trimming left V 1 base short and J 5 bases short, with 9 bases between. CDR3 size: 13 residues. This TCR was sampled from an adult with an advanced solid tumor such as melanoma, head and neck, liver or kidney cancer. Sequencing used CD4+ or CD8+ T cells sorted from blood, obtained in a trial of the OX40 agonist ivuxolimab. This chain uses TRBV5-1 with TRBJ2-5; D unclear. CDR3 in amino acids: CASSLITQETQYF. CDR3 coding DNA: TGCGCCAGCAGCTTGATCACCCAGGAGACCCAGTACTTC.